These T cell receptor beta chains were read from a single sample in a study of shared clonotypes between healthy human individuals. Data came from immunoSEQ multiplex PCR; TCRdb stores just in-frame clones and leaves some out. The data hold 190,000 or so clones, with over 50% observed a single time. The sequenced material came from memory CD4+ T cells sorted from blood. These receptors were obtained from a man aged 30 to 39 in good health. The CDR3 runs from the conserved cysteine through the conserved F or W. The D gene is left open where the match is weak. Rows give clone size only sometimes, using once, few, many, or a class for an expanded clone.

CDR3aa: CASSFGSLPTDTQYF
CDR3nt: TGTGCCAGCAGCTTCGGCAGTTTACCCACAGATACGCAGTATTTT
v_gene: TRBV11-3
j_gene: TRBJ2-3
d_gene: .
abundance: .

CDR3aa: CASSPGLRGQFF
CDR3nt: TGTGCCAGCAGCCCCGGCCTCAGGGGGCAGTTCTTC
v_gene: TRBV14
j_gene: TRBJ2-1
d_gene: .
abundance: .

CDR3aa: CASSLVSGRENIQYF
CDR3nt: TGTGCCAGCAGCTTAGTATCCGGGAGGGAAAACATTCAGTACTTC
v_gene: TRBV11-2
j_gene: TRBJ2-4
d_gene: TRBD2
abundance: .

CDR3aa: CASSFGGTDTQYF
CDR3nt: TGCGCCAGCAGCTTTGGAGGCACAGATACGCAGTATTTT
v_gene: TRBV5-1
j_gene: TRBJ2-3
d_gene: .
abundance: .

CDR3aa: CASTRTTGAEAFF
CDR3nt: TGCGCCAGCACCCGAACAACGGGCGCTGAAGCTTTCTTT
v_gene: TRBV5-1
j_gene: TRBJ1-1
d_gene: .
abundance: .

CDR3aa: CASSLALEWSMRGINEQFF
CDR3nt: TGTGCCAGCAGCTTAGCGTTAGAGTGGAGTATGCGGGGGATCAATGAGCAGTTCTTC
v_gene: TRBV7-9
j_gene: TRBJ2-1
d_gene: TRBD2
abundance: .

CDR3aa: CASSLRGQNTGELFF
CDR3nt: TGTGCCAGCAGCTTGAGGGGACAAAACACCGGGGAGCTGTTTTTT
v_gene: TRBV5-5
j_gene: TRBJ2-2
d_gene: .
abundance: .

CDR3aa: CATNGAGLDTQYF
CDR3nt: TGTGCCACAAACGGGGCAGGGCTAGATACGCAGTATTTT
v_gene: TRBV19
j_gene: TRBJ2-3
d_gene: .
abundance: .

CDR3aa: CATSRDLEQAYGYTF
CDR3nt: TGTGCCACCAGCAGAGATCTGGAACAGGCCTATGGCTACACCTTC
v_gene: TRBV15
j_gene: TRBJ1-2
d_gene: .
abundance: few

CDR3aa: CASSRDLRHEQYF
CDR3nt: TGTGCCAGCAGCCGGGACCTACGGCACGAGCAGTACTTC
v_gene: TRBV5-8
j_gene: TRBJ2-7
d_gene: .
abundance: .

CDR3aa: CASSSPPGTGGGYTF
CDR3nt: TGTGCCAGCAGTTCCCCCCCCGGGACAGGGGGGGGCTACACCTTC
v_gene: TRBV28
j_gene: TRBJ1-2
d_gene: TRBD1
abundance: few

CDR3aa: CSVPGQIGLYTEAFF
CDR3nt: TGCAGCGTTCCCGGACAAATCGGTCTGTACACTGAAGCTTTCTTT
v_gene: TRBV29-1
j_gene: TRBJ1-1
d_gene: .
abundance: .

CDR3aa: CASSPRAGSYEQYF
CDR3nt: TGCGCCAGCAGCCCCCGAGCGGGCTCCTACGAGCAGTACTTC
v_gene: TRBV4-3
j_gene: TRBJ2-7
d_gene: .
abundance: .

CDR3aa: CASSLRAITYEQYF
CDR3nt: TGTGCCAGCAGTCTCCGGGCCATTACCTACGAGCAGTACTTC
v_gene: TRBV27
j_gene: TRBJ2-7
d_gene: .
abundance: .

CDR3aa: CASSLVATNQETQYF
CDR3nt: TGTGCCAGCAGCTTGGTTGCCACAAATCAAGAGACCCAGTACTTC
v_gene: TRBV5-5
j_gene: TRBJ2-5
d_gene: .
abundance: many

CDR3aa: CAIGDAGWTQYF
CDR3nt: TGTGCCATCGGGGACGCGGGGTGGACCCAGTACTTC
v_gene: TRBV10-3
j_gene: TRBJ2-5
d_gene: .
abundance: .

CDR3aa: CASSPGQGSGPNYGYTF
CDR3nt: TGTGCCAGCAGCCCTGGACAGGGTAGCGGACCTAACTATGGCTACACCTTC
v_gene: TRBV5-8
j_gene: TRBJ1-2
d_gene: TRBD1
abundance: few

CDR3aa: CASRLPTGAYGYTF
CDR3nt: TGTGCCAGCAGACTTCCCACAGGCGCCTATGGCTACACCTTC
v_gene: TRBV28
j_gene: TRBJ1-2
d_gene: .
abundance: few

CDR3aa: CASSLKTGFGYTF
CDR3nt: TGTGCCAGCAGTTTAAAAACAGGGTTCGGCTACACCTTC
v_gene: TRBV28
j_gene: TRBJ1-2
d_gene: .
abundance: .

CDR3aa: CASSLPGLADHTGELFF
CDR3nt: TGTGCCAGCAGTTTACCTGGACTAGCGGACCACACCGGGGAGCTGTTTTTT
v_gene: TRBV28
j_gene: TRBJ2-2
d_gene: TRBD2
abundance: few

CDR3aa: CAARTDTTNEKLFF
CDR3nt: TGTGCCGCCAGGACCGATACAACTAATGAAAAACTGTTTTTT
v_gene: TRBV2
j_gene: TRBJ1-4
d_gene: .
abundance: .

CDR3aa: CASSHGLAEGTGELFF
CDR3nt: TGTGCCAGCAGTCATGGACTAGCGGAAGGCACCGGGGAGCTGTTTTTT
v_gene: TRBV6-6
j_gene: TRBJ2-2
d_gene: TRBD2
abundance: .

CDR3aa: CSGRDRGSYNEQFF
CDR3nt: TGCAGCGGGAGAGACAGAGGCTCCTACAATGAGCAGTTCTTC
v_gene: TRBV29-1
j_gene: TRBJ2-1
d_gene: .
abundance: .

CDR3aa: CASSLLAMVYNEQFF
CDR3nt: TGTGCCAGCAGCTTGCTGGCTATGGTTTACAATGAGCAGTTCTTC
v_gene: TRBV7-8
j_gene: TRBJ2-1
d_gene: .
abundance: .

CDR3aa: CASSDKAGGTDTQYF
CDR3nt: TGTGCCAGCAGTGACAAAGCGGGAGGCACAGATACGCAGTATTTT
v_gene: TRBV6-4
j_gene: TRBJ2-3
d_gene: TRBD2
abundance: few

CDR3aa: CASSPEPVYGHTF
CDR3nt: TGTGCCAGCAGCCCCGAACCTGTCTATGGCCACACCTTC
v_gene: TRBV7-2
j_gene: TRBJ1-2
d_gene: .
abundance: many

CDR3aa: CASSFQRNTEAFF
CDR3nt: TGTGCCAGCAGTTTTCAGAGAAACACTGAAGCTTTCTTT
v_gene: TRBV27
j_gene: TRBJ1-1
d_gene: .
abundance: .

CDR3aa: CASSRRVYYEQYF
CDR3nt: TGTGCCAGCAGTCGCCGGGTCTACTACGAGCAGTACTTC
v_gene: TRBV27
j_gene: TRBJ2-7
d_gene: .
abundance: .

CDR3aa: CASSTPGRAYEQYF
CDR3nt: TGTGCCAGCAGTACCCCCGGTCGAGCCTACGAGCAGTACTTC
v_gene: TRBV6-6
j_gene: TRBJ2-7
d_gene: .
abundance: .

CDR3aa: CASSDTYNEQFF
CDR3nt: TGCGCCAGCAGTGACACCTACAATGAGCAGTTCTTC
v_gene: TRBV10-2
j_gene: TRBJ2-1
d_gene: .
abundance: .

CDR3aa: CASSFERKASEAFF
CDR3nt: TGTGCCAGCAGTTTTGAGAGAAAAGCCTCTGAAGCTTTCTTT
v_gene: TRBV27
j_gene: TRBJ1-1
d_gene: .
abundance: .

CDR3aa: CASSQWTSGSGITGELFF
CDR3nt: TGTGCTAGCAGCCAATGGACTAGCGGGAGCGGTATCACCGGGGAGCTGTTTTTT
v_gene: TRBV7-7
j_gene: TRBJ2-2
d_gene: TRBD2
abundance: .

CDR3aa: CASSRWGDAYEQYF
CDR3nt: TGTGCCAGCAGCCGATGGGGCGATGCCTACGAGCAGTACTTC
v_gene: TRBV5-8
j_gene: TRBJ2-7
d_gene: .
abundance: .

CDR3aa: CASSYWTGFETQYF
CDR3nt: TGTGCCAGCAGTTACTGGACAGGGTTCGAGACCCAGTACTTC
v_gene: TRBV6-5
j_gene: TRBJ2-5
d_gene: TRBD1
abundance: .

CDR3aa: CASSSYQGSAGFTEAFF
CDR3nt: TGTGCCAGCAGCTCGTACCAGGGGTCTGCCGGGTTCACTGAAGCTTTCTTT
v_gene: TRBV5-6
j_gene: TRBJ1-1
d_gene: .
abundance: .

CDR3aa: CASSAGQGSAKNIQYF
CDR3nt: TGTGCCAGCAGTGCCGGACAGGGGAGCGCCAAAAACATTCAGTACTTC
v_gene: TRBV2
j_gene: TRBJ2-4
d_gene: TRBD1
abundance: .

CDR3aa: CSVGSRLADYEQYF
CDR3nt: TGCAGCGTTGGGAGCCGGCTAGCGGATTACGAGCAGTACTTC
v_gene: TRBV29-1
j_gene: TRBJ2-7
d_gene: TRBD2
abundance: .

CDR3aa: CASSLGRGSTDTQYF
CDR3nt: TGTGCCAGCAGCCTAGGGCGGGGTAGCACAGATACGCAGTATTTT
v_gene: TRBV11-2
j_gene: TRBJ2-3
d_gene: .
abundance: .

CDR3aa: CASSQDLGTRAYEQYF
CDR3nt: TGCGCCAGCAGCCAAGATCTAGGGACAAGGGCCTACGAGCAGTACTTC
v_gene: TRBV4-1
j_gene: TRBJ2-7
d_gene: .
abundance: .

CDR3aa: CASSLARDAYNEQFF
CDR3nt: TGTGCCAGCAGCTTAGCTAGGGATGCCTACAATGAGCAGTTCTTC
v_gene: TRBV7-2
j_gene: TRBJ2-1
d_gene: .
abundance: few

CDR3aa: CASSIPGAPYGYTF
CDR3nt: TGTGCCAGTAGTATACCAGGAGCCCCCTATGGCTACACCTTC
v_gene: TRBV19
j_gene: TRBJ1-2
d_gene: .
abundance: .

CDR3aa: CASSLRGGREYNEQFF
CDR3nt: TGCGCCAGCAGCTTGAGGGGGGGGCGGGAGTACAATGAGCAGTTCTTC
v_gene: TRBV5-1
j_gene: TRBJ2-1
d_gene: .
abundance: .

CDR3aa: CASSSGKRELTDTQYF
CDR3nt: TGTGCCAGCAGTTCCGGTAAGCGGGAGCTCACAGATACGCAGTATTTT
v_gene: TRBV28
j_gene: TRBJ2-3
d_gene: TRBD2
abundance: .

CDR3aa: CSVEGGTDTQYF
CDR3nt: TGCAGCGTTGAAGGGGGCACAGATACGCAGTATTTT
v_gene: TRBV29-1
j_gene: TRBJ2-3
d_gene: .
abundance: .

CDR3aa: CASSQGPLYEQYF
CDR3nt: TGCGCCAGCAGCCAAGGACCGCTCTACGAGCAGTACTTC
v_gene: TRBV11-2
j_gene: TRBJ2-7
d_gene: .
abundance: .

CDR3aa: CASSDQSRDSEQFF
CDR3nt: TGTGCCAGCAGTGACCAATCGAGGGACAGCGAGCAGTTCTTC
v_gene: TRBV28
j_gene: TRBJ2-1
d_gene: TRBD1
abundance: .

CDR3aa: CASSVAHGGAQFF
CDR3nt: TGTGCCAGCAGCGTAGCCCACGGGGGGGCCCAGTTCTTC
v_gene: TRBV9
j_gene: TRBJ2-1
d_gene: TRBD2
abundance: .

CDR3aa: CASSLGDSYNEQFF
CDR3nt: TGCGCCAGCAGCTTGGGGGACAGCTACAATGAGCAGTTCTTC
v_gene: TRBV5-1
j_gene: TRBJ2-1
d_gene: TRBD1
abundance: few

CDR3aa: CATGSGSTDTQYF
CDR3nt: TGTGCCACAGGAAGCGGGAGCACAGATACGCAGTATTTT
v_gene: TRBV7-9
j_gene: TRBJ2-3
d_gene: .
abundance: .

CDR3aa: CASSWTGVDTEAFF
CDR3nt: TGTGCCAGCAGTTGGACAGGGGTAGACACTGAAGCTTTCTTT
v_gene: TRBV6-1
j_gene: TRBJ1-1
d_gene: TRBD1
abundance: .

CDR3aa: CASSSRLSVTQYF
CDR3nt: TGTGCCAGCAGCTCACGACTCAGTGTTACGCAGTATTTT
v_gene: TRBV9
j_gene: TRBJ2-3
d_gene: .
abundance: few

CDR3aa: CASSVTGLVNQETQYF
CDR3nt: TGCGCCAGCAGCGTGACAGGACTAGTCAACCAAGAGACCCAGTACTTC
v_gene: TRBV5-1
j_gene: TRBJ2-5
d_gene: .
abundance: once

CDR3aa: CSGTGSANTGELFF
CDR3nt: TGCAGCGGAACCGGGTCCGCGAACACCGGGGAGCTGTTTTTT
v_gene: TRBV29-1
j_gene: TRBJ2-2
d_gene: .
abundance: few

CDR3aa: CASSLLVSGVGMNTEAFF
CDR3nt: TGTGCCAGCAGCTTGTTAGTGTCGGGGGTCGGGATGAACACTGAAGCTTTCTTT
v_gene: TRBV5-4
j_gene: TRBJ1-1
d_gene: .
abundance: .

CDR3aa: CASSLSGGHTDTQYF
CDR3nt: TGTGCCAGCAGTTTGTCCGGGGGCCACACAGATACGCAGTATTTT
v_gene: TRBV28
j_gene: TRBJ2-3
d_gene: .
abundance: .

CDR3aa: CASSLDRVTEAFF
CDR3nt: TGCGCCAGCAGCTTGGACAGGGTGACTGAAGCTTTCTTT
v_gene: TRBV5-1
j_gene: TRBJ1-1
d_gene: .
abundance: .

CDR3aa: CASISDRGSEQFF
CDR3nt: TGTGCCAGCATTTCAGACAGGGGAAGTGAGCAGTTCTTC
v_gene: TRBV2
j_gene: TRBJ2-1
d_gene: TRBD1
abundance: .

CDR3aa: CASISTTGATGELFF
CDR3nt: TGTGCCAGCATCTCTACAACAGGGGCCACCGGGGAGCTGTTTTTT
v_gene: TRBV5-8
j_gene: TRBJ2-2
d_gene: TRBD1
abundance: .

CDR3aa: CAWKRNSGNTIYF
CDR3nt: TGTGCCTGGAAAAGAAACTCTGGAAACACCATATATTTT
v_gene: TRBV30
j_gene: TRBJ1-3
d_gene: .
abundance: .

CDR3aa: CAIRLAGGNTGELFF
CDR3nt: TGTGCCATCCGACTAGCGGGAGGGAACACCGGGGAGCTGTTTTTT
v_gene: TRBV6-6
j_gene: TRBJ2-2
d_gene: TRBD2
abundance: .